This T cell receptor beta chain was captured in a study of PD-1 blockade in mismatch repair-deficient tumors. Produced via immunoSEQ multiplex PCR; TCRdb's table is partial and in-frame only. The sample yields some 97,000 clones, 82% seen once. CDR3 length: 14 amino acids. Per germline, CDR1 MNHNS and CDR2 SASEGT. V was cut by 8 bases and J by 0 bases, with 14 bases left in between. This clonotype was obtained from an adult with mismatch repair-deficient cancer. The genes are TRBV6-1 and TRBJ2-7; a possible D gene is TRBD1 (6 bases). The sequences come from peripheral blood, collected around 8 months after starting pembrolizumab. CDR3 DNA: TGTGCCAGCCGGGTACAGGGTGGCTCCTACGAGCAGTACTTC. Translated, it gives CASRVQGGSYEQYF.